This T cell receptor (beta chain) is from a study of T-cell memory formation after mild COVID-19. General observations from the study: A second wave expanding day 15 to 37 was CD4+-biased; contracting clones were balanced. CD8+ contracting clones occupied EMRA, while CD4+ ones occupied mainly CM and EM.

5'RACE with constant-segment primers yielded barcoded, UMI-tagged TCR alpha and TCR beta cDNA libraries. TCRdb analysed the 5' RACE reads with MiXCR anew, one entry per CDR3 protein. The data show some 490,000 distinct CDR3 sequences, with roughly 18% seen just once and over 9% held by the top ten. About this clonotype itself: The antigen is undetermined.

The sequencing sample was made of PBMCs or a T cell subset sorted from them (not recorded which). The sequence was obtained from an adult woman who had mild COVID-19 (a few samples of this study predate the infection). Cell type and time point are not known.

The CDR3 is CASSLHGGPDQETQYF. In DNA form, the CDR3 reads TGTGCCAGCAGTTTACACGGGGGGCCCGATCAAGAGACCCAGTACTTC. The rearrangement links TRBV28 to TRBJ2-5; D is perhaps TRBD2 (7 bases). The CDR3 consists of 16 residues. From germline, CDR1 is MDHEN and CDR2 SYDVKM. Trimming removed 2 bases at V and 2 bases at J, with 15 bases between.